These 7 T cell receptor beta chains originate from one sample sequenced in a study of blood T cell repertoires in COVID-19. Data came from immunoSEQ multiplex PCR; TCRdb stores just in-frame clones and leaves some out. The table includes a few hundred thousand clones, more than 70% detected once. Sequencing input: peripheral blood. The receptors were sampled from a woman between 50 and 59 years old with acute or convalescent COVID-19.

V is TRBV15 and J is TRBJ1-6; 7 bases agree with TRBD1. The J segment lost 7 bases and the V segment lost 3 bases, leaving 3 bases of the junction unmatched. This CDR3 spans 14 amino acids. Germline V gene data show CDR1 as LNHNV and CDR2 as YYDKDF (reference sequence). The CDR3 here is CATSSGTVNSPLHF. The CDR3 bases are TGTGCCACCAGCAGCGGGACAGTCAATTCACCCCTCCACTTT. The full variable domain, rest sourced from reference TRBV15 and TRBJ1-6, is DAMVIQNPRYQVTQFGKPVTLSCSQTLNHNVMYWYQQKSSQAPKLLFHYYDKDFNNEADTPDNFQSRRPNTSFCFLDIRSPGLGDTAMYLCATSSGTVNSPLHFGNGTRLTVT.

This clone appeared a single time. V is TRBV27 and J is TRBJ2-7; tentative D call: TRBD2 (6 bases). The germline CDR1 and CDR2 sequences are MNHEY and SMNVEV (reference sequence). Between the trimmed V and J ends, which lost 5 bases and 3 bases, there was a span of 14 bases. The CDR3 loop spans 14 amino acids. The CDR3: CASSPLLAGYEQYF. DNA for the CDR3: TGTGCCAGCAGTCCACTACTAGCCGGCTACGAGCAGTACTTC.

The rearrangement links TRBV6-1 to TRBJ1-2; TRBD1 might be the D (6 bases). The ends were cut back, 5 bases at V and 7 bases at J, with 20 bases in the middle. Germline loops: CDR1 MNHNS, CDR2 SASEGT. The CDR3 is made up of 15 amino acids. CDR3 residues: CASSFRDTLGPGYTF. CDR3 bases: TGTGCCAGCAGTTTCAGGGACACCTTAGGGCCTGGCTACACCTTC.

J is TRBJ2-7 and V is TRBV5-1, with 8 bases lining up with TRBD2. The germline V gene has CDR1 SGHRS and CDR2 YFSETQ. The CDR3 has 15 residues. V trimming: 1 base; J trimming: 2 bases; junction bases outside the gene matches: 5. CDR3 sequence reads: CASSLTSGKAYEQYF. DNA of the CDR3: TGCGCCAGCAGCTTGACTAGCGGCAAAGCCTACGAGCAGTACTTC.

The rearrangement joins TRBV5-1 to TRBJ2-7; TRBD1 agrees at 7 bases. Germline V lookup: CDR1 SGHRS, CDR2 YFSETQ. The V segment lost 0 bases and the J segment 1 base; nucleotides outside the gene matches: 4. The CDR3 length is 15 residues. The CDR3 DNA reads TGCGCCAGCAGCTTGGAGGGGGCCCTTTCCTACGAGCAGTACTTC. Translated: CASSLEGALSYEQYF.

V gene TRBV28 combines with J gene TRBJ2-7; D perhaps matches TRBD1 (6 bases). CDR1 is MDHEN, CDR2 SYDVKM, per germline. V lost 6 bases and J lost 2, with 17 bases in between. The CDR3 spans 15 residues. CDR3 bases: TGTGCCAGCAGCCCTCGGACCTCAGGGGCCTACGAGCAGTACTTC. Translation gives CASSPRTSGAYEQYF.

The CDR3 region has the DNA TGCGCCAGCAGCGGGGGACAGTCCCAAGAGACCCAGTACTTC. This sequence encodes CASSGGQSQETQYF. The rearrangement uses TRBV5-1 and TRBJ2-5; 7 nucleotides line up with TRBD1. The CDR3 contains 14 residues. Germline-derived CDR1 and CDR2 are SGHRS and YFSETQ. After removal of 4 bases from V and 1 base from J, the junction contained 4 bases not matched to a gene. Variable domain in full (rest from reference TRBV5-1 and TRBJ2-5): KAGVTQTPRYLIKTRGQQVTLSCSPISGHRSVSWYQQTPGQGLQFLFEYFSETQRNKGNFPGRFSGRQFSNSRSEMNVSTLELGDSALYLCASSGGQSQETQYFGPGTRLLVL.